The 15 T cell receptor beta chains below were found in one sample sequenced in a study of a mutant IDH1 vaccine in newly diagnosed glioma. Time point indicated: week 35, safety follow-up. Each vaccine dose was 300 ug of mutant IDH1 20-mer peptide, with topical imiquimod. Their target antigens are unknown. Sequenced by immunoSEQ multiplex PCR; TCRdb stores in-frame clones only, minus some. The repertoire consists of just over 65,000 clones, with roughly 80% occurring once and the leading ten covering 12%. The sample consisted of PBMCs, taken from a glioma patient whose treatment included an IDH1 peptide vaccine. All receptors derive from a man younger than 35 with glioma.

This chain joins TRBV7-8 and TRBJ2-2; D uncertain. CDR1 and CDR2 from the germline V gene are SGHVS and FQNEAQ. CDR3 length: 10 residues. Between the trimmed V and J ends, which lost 5 bases and 7 bases, there was a span of 2 bases. The CDR3 region is CASSGGELFF. CDR3 sequence (DNA): TGTGCCAGCAGCGGCGGGGAGCTGTTTTTT. The variable domain in full, completed from reference TRBV7-8 and TRBJ2-2, reads GAGVSQSPRYKVAKRGQDVALRCDPISGHVSLFWYQQALGQGPEFLTYFQNEAQLDKSGLPSDRFFAERPEGSVSTLKIQRTQQEDSAVYLCASSGGELFFGEGSRLTVL.

The chain recombines TRBV27 with TRBJ1-1, with 7 bases identical to TRBD1. J lost 5 bases, V lost 5 bases, and 8 bases had no gene match. Germline CDR1 is MNHEY and CDR2 is SMNVEV (reference sequence). The CDR3 spans 14 residues. CDR3 sequence (DNA): TGTGCCAGCAGTCCCTGGACAGGCTCGACTGAAGCTTTCTTT. Encoded protein: CASSPWTGSTEAFF.

The chain employs TRBV6-6 and TRBJ2-7; TRBD1 matches 7 bases. J lost 2 bases, V lost 2 bases, and 6 bases had no gene match. This CDR3 is 15 amino acids long. In germline, CDR1 is MNHNY, CDR2 SVGAGI (reference sequence). The CDR3 bases are TGTGCCAGCAGTTACCCAGGGACAGCTACCTACGAGCAGTACTTC. This codes for CASSYPGTATYEQYF.

This sequence joins TRBV9 and TRBJ2-7; TRBD1 is a possible D gene (5 bases). Germline assignment: CDR1 SGDLS and CDR2 YYNGEE. This CDR3 is 14 amino acids long. With 4 bases removed from V and 2 bases from J, the gap between germline ends came to 13 bases. The CDR3 region is CASSPRQKAYEQYF. DNA for the CDR3: TGTGCCAGCAGCCCCCGACAGAAAGCCTACGAGCAGTACTTC.

This clone was seen just once. The gene calls are TRBV29-1 and TRBJ2-2; TRBD2 aligns across 9 bases. The CDR3 contains 15 residues. Germline assignment: CDR1 SQVTM and CDR2 ANQGSEA. The junction had 5 bases not matched to a gene; V was cut back by 2 bases and J by 4 bases. CDR3 region: CSVEPSGTGTGELFF. The CDR3 nucleotides are TGCAGCGTTGAACCTAGCGGGACTGGCACCGGGGAGCTGTTTTTT.

The chain couples TRBV7-8 to TRBJ1-1, with D unclear. The CDR3 spans 14 residues. Germline V gene data show CDR1 as SGHVS and CDR2 as FQNEAQ. V lost 3 bases to trimming and J lost 0 bases, with 8 bases between them. The CDR3 loop is CASSFPNLNTEAFF. As DNA, the CDR3 is TGTGCCAGCAGCTTCCCCAATTTGAACACTGAAGCTTTCTTT. Complete variable domain (other parts from reference TRBV7-8 and TRBJ1-1): GAGVSQSPRYKVAKRGQDVALRCDPISGHVSLFWYQQALGQGPEFLTYFQNEAQLDKSGLPSDRFFAERPEGSVSTLKIQRTQQEDSAVYLCASSFPNLNTEAFFGQGTRLTVV.

The gene calls are TRBV4-2 and TRBJ2-1, with D perhaps TRBD2 (6 bases). CDR3 size: 15 residues. The V gene lost 4 bases and the J gene lost 6 bases, with 16 bases spanning the gap. Germline V gives CDR1 LGHNA, CDR2 YNFKEQ. CDR3: CASSLEPGLRNEQFF. In nucleotides, the CDR3 is TGTGCCAGCAGCCTCGAACCGGGACTCCGCAATGAGCAGTTCTTC.

The chain carries TRBV7-2 and TRBJ2-5; TRBD1 is a possible D gene (6 bases). With 5 bases removed from V and 5 bases from J, the gap between germline ends came to 15 bases. Germline CDR1 is SGHTA and CDR2 is FQGNSA. This CDR3 has 14 amino acids. CDR3: CASSATGFYETQYF. The DNA for the CDR3 is TGTGCCAGCAGCGCCACAGGGTTCTACGAGACCCAGTACTTC.

This chain links TRBV18 with TRBJ2-7; 8 nucleotides match TRBD1. V lost 6 bases to trimming and J lost 6 bases; unmatched junction nucleotides: 10. This CDR3 is built from 14 residues. Germline CDR1 is KGHSH and CDR2 is LQKENI. DNA for the CDR3: TGTGCCAGCTCGGGACAGGTCAAGGGTGGCGAGCAGTACTTC. Its translation: CASSGQVKGGEQYF.

DNA of the CDR3: TGTGCCAGCTCACAGTCCCGGACTAGCGGGAGCACCGGGGAGCTGTTTTTT. Its translation: CASSQSRTSGSTGELFF. This chain links TRBV18 with TRBJ2-2, with 13 bases that match TRBD2. The CDR3 has 17 residues. Germline V gene sequence: CDR1 KGHSH, CDR2 LQKENI. Trimming at V came to 4 bases and at J to 4 bases, leaving 6 bases not matched to a gene.

This chain connects TRBV4-2 to TRBJ2-7; D remains ambiguous. Germline-derived CDR1 and CDR2 are LGHNA and YNFKEQ. The CDR3 has 17 amino acids. Trimming left V 1 base short and J 3 bases short, with 19 bases between. As DNA, the CDR3 is TGTGCCAGCAGCCAAGGGACCATGGGCCTTGAAGTCTACGAGCAGTACTTC. This encodes CASSQGTMGLEVYEQYF.

V and J are TRBV14 and TRBJ1-1; no definite D call. V shed 1 base and J shed 1 base, with 10 bases lying between them. This CDR3 is built from 15 residues. Germline lookup yields CDR1 SGHDN and CDR2 FVKESK. As DNA, the CDR3 is TGTGCCAGCAGCCAAGTAGGCCTACCGAACACTGAAGCTTTCTTT. It translates to CASSQVGLPNTEAFF.

This clone was counted once. The chain couples TRBV30 to TRBJ2-2; D gene unclear. Germline assignment: CDR1 GTSNPN and CDR2 SVGIG (reference sequence). Trimming shortened V by 4 bases and J by 4 bases, and 4 bases separated the two germline ends. This CDR3 has 11 amino acids. The CDR3 sequence is CAWTATGELFF. The CDR3 nucleotides read TGTGCCTGGACAGCCACCGGGGAGCTGTTTTTT.

The rearrangement links TRBV7-2 to TRBJ1-5; D perhaps matches TRBD1 (6 bases). V shed 2 bases and J shed 0 bases, with 17 bases lying between them. The CDR3 loop spans 18 amino acids. Germline lookup yields CDR1 SGHTA and CDR2 FQGNSA. The CDR3 loop is CASSLKQGAGYSNQPQHF. CDR3 coding DNA: TGTGCCAGCAGCTTAAAACAGGGTGCTGGATATAGCAATCAGCCCCAGCATTTT.

The table lists this clone with a few counts. CDR3 coding DNA: TGTGCCAGCAGTTTCCGGACAGCCAGCTCTGGGGCCAACGTCCTGACTTTC. As protein: CASSFRTASSGANVLTF. The chain recombines TRBV5-4 with TRBJ2-6; D might be TRBD1 (6 bases). The germline V gene encodes CDR1 SGHNT and CDR2 YYREEE (reference sequence). The CDR3 length is 17 residues. Deletions cut 5 bases from V and 0 bases from J, with 15 bases between.